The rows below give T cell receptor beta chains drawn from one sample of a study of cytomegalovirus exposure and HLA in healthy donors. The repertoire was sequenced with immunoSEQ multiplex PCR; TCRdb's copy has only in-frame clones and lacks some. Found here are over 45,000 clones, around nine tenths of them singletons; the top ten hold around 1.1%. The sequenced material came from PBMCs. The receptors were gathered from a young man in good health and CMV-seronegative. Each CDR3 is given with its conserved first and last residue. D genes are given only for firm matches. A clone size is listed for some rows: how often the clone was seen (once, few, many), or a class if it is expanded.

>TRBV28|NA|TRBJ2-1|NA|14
CASTLVRGRHEQFF
TGTGCCAGCACCCTGGTCCGCGGCCGACATGAGCAGTTCTTC
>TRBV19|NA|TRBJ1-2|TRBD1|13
CASRTGGAYGYTF
TGTGCCAGTAGGACAGGGGGCGCCTATGGCTACACCTTC
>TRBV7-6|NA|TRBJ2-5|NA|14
CASSLWEYQETQYF
TGTGCCAGCAGCTTGTGGGAGTACCAAGAGACCCAGTACTTC
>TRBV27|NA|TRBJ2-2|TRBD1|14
CASRKGANTGELFF
TGTGCCAGCAGAAAGGGGGCCAACACCGGGGAGCTGTTTTTT
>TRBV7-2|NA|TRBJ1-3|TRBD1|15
CASSSTGAAGNTIYF
TGTGCCAGCAGCTCCACAGGGGCTGCTGGAAACACCATATATTTT
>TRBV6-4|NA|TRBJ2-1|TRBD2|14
CASSEGTSSNEQFF
TGTGCCAGCAGTGAGGGGACTAGCAGCAATGAGCAGTTCTTC
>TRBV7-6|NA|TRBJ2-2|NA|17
CASSLGGQISLTGELFF
TGTGCCAGCAGCTTAGGGGGCCAGATCAGCCTTACCGGGGAGCTGTTTTTT
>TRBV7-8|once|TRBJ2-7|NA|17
CASSLVRWGHSSYEQYF
TGTGCCAGCAGCTTGGTGAGGTGGGGACACTCATCCTACGAGCAGTACTTC
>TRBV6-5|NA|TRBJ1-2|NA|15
CASTAGQPFFYGYTF
TGTGCCAGCACCGCTGGACAGCCCTTCTTCTATGGCTACACCTTC
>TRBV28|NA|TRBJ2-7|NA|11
CASSTGFEQYF
TGTGCCAGCAGCACAGGCTTCGAGCAGTACTTC
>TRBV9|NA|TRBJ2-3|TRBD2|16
CASSPRGTSGTDTQYF
TGTGCCAGCAGCCCGAGGGGGACTAGCGGGACAGATACGCAGTATTTT
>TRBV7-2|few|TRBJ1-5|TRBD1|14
CASSSTGGNQPQHF
TGTGCCAGCAGCTCGACAGGGGGGAATCAGCCCCAGCATTTT
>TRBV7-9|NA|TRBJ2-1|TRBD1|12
CASSLAGQGQFF
TGTGCCAGCAGCTTAGCGGGACAGGGACAGTTCTTC
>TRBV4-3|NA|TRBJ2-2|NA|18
CASSQTRPSGPWRGELFF
TGCGCCAGCAGCCAAACTCGCCCCAGCGGGCCGTGGCGGGGGGAGCTGTTTTTT
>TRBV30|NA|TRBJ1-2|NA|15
CAWSVPRRGNYGYTF
TGTGCCTGGAGTGTACCCCGGCGAGGTAACTATGGCTACACCTTC
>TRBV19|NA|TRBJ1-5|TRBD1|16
CASSIETGQVNQPQHF
TGTGCCAGTAGTATAGAAACGGGACAGGTGAATCAGCCCCAGCATTTT
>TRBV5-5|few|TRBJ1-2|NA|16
CASSSRLGGATYGYTF
TGTGCCAGCAGCTCGCGATTGGGGGGTGCCACTTATGGCTACACCTTC
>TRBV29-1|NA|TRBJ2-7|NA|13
CSVNTPQAYEQYF
TGCAGCGTGAATACCCCACAGGCCTACGAGCAGTACTTC
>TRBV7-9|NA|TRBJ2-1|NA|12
CASSRPSDRQFF
TGTGCCAGCAGCCGGCCCTCTGACAGGCAGTTCTTC
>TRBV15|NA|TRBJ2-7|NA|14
CATSDRDTIYEQYF
TGTGCCACCAGCGACCGGGACACGATCTACGAGCAGTACTTC
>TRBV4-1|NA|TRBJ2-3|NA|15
CASSQVSLRTDTQYF
TGCGCCAGCAGCCAAGTTTCCCTACGCACAGATACGCAGTATTTT
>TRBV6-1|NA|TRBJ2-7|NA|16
CASSEALTGPEFEQYF
TGTGCCAGCAGTGAAGCGCTAACAGGCCCGGAGTTTGAGCAGTACTTC
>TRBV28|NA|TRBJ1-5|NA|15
CASLEGTGLGQPQHF
TGTGCCAGTCTAGAGGGTACCGGATTGGGCCAGCCCCAGCATTTT
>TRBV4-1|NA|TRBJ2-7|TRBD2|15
CASSHTGGSSYEQYF
TGCGCCAGCAGCCACACGGGGGGTAGCTCCTACGAGCAGTACTTC
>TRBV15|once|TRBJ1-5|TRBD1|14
CATGLGQANQPQHF
TGTGCCACCGGCCTGGGACAGGCTAATCAGCCCCAGCATTTT
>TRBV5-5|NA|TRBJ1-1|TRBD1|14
CASSLSQGDTEAFF
TGTGCCAGCAGCTTGTCACAGGGGGACACTGAAGCTTTCTTT
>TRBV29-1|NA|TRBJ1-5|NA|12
CSVAGLNQPQHF
TGCAGCGTTGCAGGTCTGAATCAGCCCCAGCATTTT
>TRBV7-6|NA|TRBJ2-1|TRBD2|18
CASSLTSGRKSSYNEQFF
TGTGCCAGCAGCCTGACTAGCGGGAGGAAAAGCTCCTACAATGAGCAGTTCTTC
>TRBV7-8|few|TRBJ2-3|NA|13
CASSFSRTDTQYF
TGTGCCAGCAGCTTCTCCCGCACAGATACGCAGTATTTT
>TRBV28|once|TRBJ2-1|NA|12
CASSLNWNEQFF
TGTGCCAGCAGTTTAAACTGGAATGAGCAGTTCTTC
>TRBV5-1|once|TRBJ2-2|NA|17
CASSLAVGQTNTGELFF
TGCGCCAGCAGCTTGGCAGTAGGACAAACGAACACCGGGGAGCTGTTTTTT
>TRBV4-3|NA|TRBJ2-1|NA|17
CASSQVRGSMGGNEQFF
TGCGCCAGCAGCCAAGTCCGCGGGTCAATGGGAGGCAATGAGCAGTTCTTC
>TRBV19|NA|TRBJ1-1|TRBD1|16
CASKARTGMVVSEAFF
TGTGCCAGTAAAGCGAGGACAGGGATGGTGGTGAGTGAAGCTTTCTTT
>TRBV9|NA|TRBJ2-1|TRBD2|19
CASSVATRTSAPWGNEQFF
TGTGCCAGCAGCGTAGCTACTCGGACTAGCGCCCCCTGGGGCAATGAGCAGTTCTTC